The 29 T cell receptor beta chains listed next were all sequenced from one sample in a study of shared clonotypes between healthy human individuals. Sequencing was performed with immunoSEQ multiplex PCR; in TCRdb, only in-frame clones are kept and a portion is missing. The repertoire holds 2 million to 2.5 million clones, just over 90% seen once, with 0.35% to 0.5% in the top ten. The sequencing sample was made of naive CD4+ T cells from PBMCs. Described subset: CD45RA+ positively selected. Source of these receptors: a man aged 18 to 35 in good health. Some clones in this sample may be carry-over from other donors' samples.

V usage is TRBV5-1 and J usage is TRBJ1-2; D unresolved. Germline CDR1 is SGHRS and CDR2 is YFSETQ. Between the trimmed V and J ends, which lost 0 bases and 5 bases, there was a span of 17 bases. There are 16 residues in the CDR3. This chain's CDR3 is CASSLDYPGRVYGYTF. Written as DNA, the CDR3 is TGCGCCAGCAGCTTGGATTACCCCGGCCGCGTTTATGGCTACACCTTC. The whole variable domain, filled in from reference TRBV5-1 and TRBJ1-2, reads KAGVTQTPRYLIKTRGQQVTLSCSPISGHRSVSWYQQTPGQGLQFLFEYFSETQRNKGNFPGRFSGRQFSNSRSEMNVSTLELGDSALYLCASSLDYPGRVYGYTFGSGTRLTVV.

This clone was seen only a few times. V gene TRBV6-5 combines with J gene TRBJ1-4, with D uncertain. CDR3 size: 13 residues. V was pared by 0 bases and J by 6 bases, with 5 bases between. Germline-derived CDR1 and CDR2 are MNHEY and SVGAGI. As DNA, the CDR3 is TGTGCCAGCAGTTACTCGTTGGATGAAAAACTGTTTTTT. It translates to CASSYSLDEKLFF.

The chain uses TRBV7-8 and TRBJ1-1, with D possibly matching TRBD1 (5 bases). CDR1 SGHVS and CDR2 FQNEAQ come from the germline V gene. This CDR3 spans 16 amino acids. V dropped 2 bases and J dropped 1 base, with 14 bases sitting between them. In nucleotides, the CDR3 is TGTGCCAGCAGCTTAAGGGACTGGGTGGGGAACACTGAAGCTTTCTTT. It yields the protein CASSLRDWVGNTEAFF.

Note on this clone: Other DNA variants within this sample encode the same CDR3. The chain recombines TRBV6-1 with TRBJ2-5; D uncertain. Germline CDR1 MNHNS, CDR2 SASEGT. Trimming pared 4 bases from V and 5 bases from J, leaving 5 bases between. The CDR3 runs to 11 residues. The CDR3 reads CASSARETQYF. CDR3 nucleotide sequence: TGTGCCAGCAGTGCCCGGGAGACCCAGTACTTC.

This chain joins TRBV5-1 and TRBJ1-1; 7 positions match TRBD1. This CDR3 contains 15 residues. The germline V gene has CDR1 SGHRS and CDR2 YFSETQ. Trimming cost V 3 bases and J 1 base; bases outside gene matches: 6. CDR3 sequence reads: CASSSGGQQNTEAFF. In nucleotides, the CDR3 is TGCGCCAGCAGCTCCGGGGGACAGCAGAACACTGAAGCTTTCTTT.

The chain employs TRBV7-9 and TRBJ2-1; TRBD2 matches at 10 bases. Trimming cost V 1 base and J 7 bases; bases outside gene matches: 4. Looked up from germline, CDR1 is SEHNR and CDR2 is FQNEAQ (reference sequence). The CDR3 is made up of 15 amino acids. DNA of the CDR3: TGTGCCAGCAGCTTAGGGAGCGGGAGGGGGAATGAGCAGTTCTTC. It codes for CASSLGSGRGNEQFF.

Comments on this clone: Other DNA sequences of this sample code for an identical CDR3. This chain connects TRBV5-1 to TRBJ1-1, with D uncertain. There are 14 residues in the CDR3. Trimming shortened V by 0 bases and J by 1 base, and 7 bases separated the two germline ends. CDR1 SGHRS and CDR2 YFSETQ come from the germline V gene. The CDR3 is CASSLVVGNTEAFF. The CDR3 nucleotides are TGCGCCAGCAGCTTGGTTGTCGGGAACACTGAAGCTTTCTTT.

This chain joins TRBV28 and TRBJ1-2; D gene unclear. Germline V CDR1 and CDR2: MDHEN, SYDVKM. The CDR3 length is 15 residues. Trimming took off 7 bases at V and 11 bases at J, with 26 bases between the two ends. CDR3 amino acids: CASNPPGVGTTRYTF. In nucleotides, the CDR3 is TGTGCCAGCAACCCCCCCGGTGTAGGCACTACTCGTTACACCTTC.

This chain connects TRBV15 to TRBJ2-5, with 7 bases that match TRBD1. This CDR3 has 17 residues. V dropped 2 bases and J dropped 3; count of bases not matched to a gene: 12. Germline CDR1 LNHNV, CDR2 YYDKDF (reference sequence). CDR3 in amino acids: CATSRTPRGGAEETQYF. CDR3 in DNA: TGTGCCACCAGCAGAACCCCTCGAGGGGGCGCGGAAGAGACCCAGTACTTC. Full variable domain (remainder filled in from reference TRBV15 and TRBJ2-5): DAMVIQNPRYQVTQFGKPVTLSCSQTLNHNVMYWYQQKSSQAPKLLFHYYDKDFNNEADTPDNFQSRRPNTSFCFLDIRSPGLGDTAMYLCATSRTPRGGAEETQYFGPGTRLLVL.

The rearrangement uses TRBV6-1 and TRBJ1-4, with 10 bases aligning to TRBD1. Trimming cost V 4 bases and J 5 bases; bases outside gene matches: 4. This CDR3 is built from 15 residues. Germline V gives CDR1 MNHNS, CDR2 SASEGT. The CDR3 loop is CASSAWTGGNEKLFF. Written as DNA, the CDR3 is TGTGCCAGCAGTGCATGGACAGGGGGAAATGAAAAACTGTTTTTT.

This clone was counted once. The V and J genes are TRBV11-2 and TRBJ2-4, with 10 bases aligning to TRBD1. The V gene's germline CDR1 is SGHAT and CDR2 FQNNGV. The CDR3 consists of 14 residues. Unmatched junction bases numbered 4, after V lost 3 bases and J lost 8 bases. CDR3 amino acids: CASSLGTGEDIQYF. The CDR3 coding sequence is TGTGCCAGCAGCTTGGGGACAGGGGAGGACATTCAGTACTTC. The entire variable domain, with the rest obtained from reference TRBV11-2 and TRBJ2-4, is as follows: EAGVAQSPRYKIIEKRQSVAFWCNPISGHATLYWYQQILGQGPKLLIQFQNNGVVDDSQLPKDRFSAERLKGVDSTLKIQPAKLEDSAVYLCASSLGTGEDIQYFGAGTRLSVL.

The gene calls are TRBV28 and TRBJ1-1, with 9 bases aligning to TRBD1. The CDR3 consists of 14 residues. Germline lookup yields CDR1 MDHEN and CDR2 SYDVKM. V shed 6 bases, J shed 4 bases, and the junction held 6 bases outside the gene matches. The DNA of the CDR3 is TGTGCCAGCAGGTTACAGGGGGCAAGCACTGAAGCTTTCTTT. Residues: CASRLQGASTEAFF. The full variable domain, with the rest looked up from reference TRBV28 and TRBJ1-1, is DVKVTQSSRYLVKRTGEKVFLECVQDMDHENMFWYRQDPGLGLRLIYFSYDVKMKEKGDIPEGYSVSREKKERFSLILESASTNQTSMYLCASRLQGASTEAFFGQGTRLTVV.

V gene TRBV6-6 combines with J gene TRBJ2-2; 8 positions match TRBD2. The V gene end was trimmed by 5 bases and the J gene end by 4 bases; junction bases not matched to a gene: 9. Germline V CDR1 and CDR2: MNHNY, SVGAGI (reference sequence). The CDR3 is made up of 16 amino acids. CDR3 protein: CASSLTGTSTTGELFF. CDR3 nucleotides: TGTGCCAGCAGTCTCACCGGGACTAGTACCACCGGGGAGCTGTTTTTT.

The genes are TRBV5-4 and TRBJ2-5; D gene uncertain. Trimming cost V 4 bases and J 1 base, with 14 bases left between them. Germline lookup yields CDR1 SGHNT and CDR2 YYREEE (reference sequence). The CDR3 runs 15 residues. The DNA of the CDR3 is TGTGCCAGCAGCCACCCCGGGCGTCTCCAAGAGACCCAGTACTTC. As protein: CASSHPGRLQETQYF.

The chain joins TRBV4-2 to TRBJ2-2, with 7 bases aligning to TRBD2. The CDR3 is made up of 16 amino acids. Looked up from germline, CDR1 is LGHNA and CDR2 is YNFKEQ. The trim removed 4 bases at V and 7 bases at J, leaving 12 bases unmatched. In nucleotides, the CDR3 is TGTGCCAGCAGCCCGCCCGCGGCTAGCGGATTCGGGGAGCTGTTTTTT. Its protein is CASSPPAASGFGELFF.

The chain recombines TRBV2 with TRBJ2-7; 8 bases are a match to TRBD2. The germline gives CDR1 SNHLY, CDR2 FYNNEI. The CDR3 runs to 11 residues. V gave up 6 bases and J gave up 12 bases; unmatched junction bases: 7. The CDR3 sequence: CASRNLAGRYF. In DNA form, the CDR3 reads TGTGCCAGCAGAAATTTAGCGGGAAGGTACTTC.

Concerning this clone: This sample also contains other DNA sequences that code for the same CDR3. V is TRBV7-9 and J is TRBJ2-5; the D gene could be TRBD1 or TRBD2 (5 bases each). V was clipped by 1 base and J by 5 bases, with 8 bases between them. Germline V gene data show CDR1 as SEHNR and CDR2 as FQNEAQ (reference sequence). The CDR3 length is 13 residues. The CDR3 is CASSLGGTETQYF. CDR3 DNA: TGTGCCAGCAGCTTAGGAGGGACGGAGACCCAGTACTTC. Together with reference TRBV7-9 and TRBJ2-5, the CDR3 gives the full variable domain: DTGVSQNPRHKITKRGQNVTFRCDPISEHNRLYWYRQTLGQGPEFLTYFQNEAQLEKSRLLSDRFSAERPKGSFSTLEIQRTEQGDSAMYLCASSLGGTETQYFGPGTRLLVL.

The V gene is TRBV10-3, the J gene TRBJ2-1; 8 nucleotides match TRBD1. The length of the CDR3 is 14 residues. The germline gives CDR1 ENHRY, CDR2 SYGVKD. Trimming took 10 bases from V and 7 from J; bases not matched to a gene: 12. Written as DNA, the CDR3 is TGTGCCAACGCGATCCGGACAGGGCAAAATGAGCAGTTCTTC. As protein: CANAIRTGQNEQFF.

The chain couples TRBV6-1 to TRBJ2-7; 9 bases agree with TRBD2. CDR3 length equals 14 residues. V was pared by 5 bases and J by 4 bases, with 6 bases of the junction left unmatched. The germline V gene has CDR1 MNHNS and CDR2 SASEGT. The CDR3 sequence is CASSLREGTYEQYF. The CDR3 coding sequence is TGTGCCAGCAGTTTGCGGGAGGGGACTTACGAGCAGTACTTC.

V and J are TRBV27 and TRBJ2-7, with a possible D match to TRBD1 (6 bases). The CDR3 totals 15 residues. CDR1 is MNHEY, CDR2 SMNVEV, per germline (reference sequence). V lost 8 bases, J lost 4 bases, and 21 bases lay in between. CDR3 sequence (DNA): TGTGCCAGCGTATTTGAAGGGACAAGTAAGTACGAGCAGTACTTC. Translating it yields CASVFEGTSKYEQYF.

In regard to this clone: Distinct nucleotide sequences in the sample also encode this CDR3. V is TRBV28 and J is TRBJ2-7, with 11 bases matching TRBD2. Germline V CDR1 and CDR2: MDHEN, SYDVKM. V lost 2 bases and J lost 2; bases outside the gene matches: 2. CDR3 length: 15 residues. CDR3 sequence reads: CASSLGTSGTYEQYF. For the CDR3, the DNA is TGTGCCAGCAGTTTAGGGACTAGCGGAACCTACGAGCAGTACTTC.

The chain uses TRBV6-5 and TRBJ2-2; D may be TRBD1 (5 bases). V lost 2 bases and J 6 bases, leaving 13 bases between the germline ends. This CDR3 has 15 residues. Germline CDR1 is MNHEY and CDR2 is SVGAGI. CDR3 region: CASSYRGPVSGELFF. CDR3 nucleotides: TGTGCCAGCAGTTACAGGGGTCCCGTGTCCGGGGAGCTGTTTTTT.

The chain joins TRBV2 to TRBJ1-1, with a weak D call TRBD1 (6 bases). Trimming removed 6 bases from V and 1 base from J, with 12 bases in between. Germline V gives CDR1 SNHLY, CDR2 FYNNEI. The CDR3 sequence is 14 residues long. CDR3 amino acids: CASRSGQPNTEAFF. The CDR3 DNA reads TGTGCCAGCAGGTCTGGACAGCCGAACACTGAAGCTTTCTTT.

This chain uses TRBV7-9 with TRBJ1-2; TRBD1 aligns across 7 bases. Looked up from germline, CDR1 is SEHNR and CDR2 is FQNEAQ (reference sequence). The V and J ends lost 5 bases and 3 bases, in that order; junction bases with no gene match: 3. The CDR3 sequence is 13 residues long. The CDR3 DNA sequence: TGTGCCAGCAGCAGGGACAGCCACTATGGCTACACCTTC. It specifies CASSRDSHYGYTF.

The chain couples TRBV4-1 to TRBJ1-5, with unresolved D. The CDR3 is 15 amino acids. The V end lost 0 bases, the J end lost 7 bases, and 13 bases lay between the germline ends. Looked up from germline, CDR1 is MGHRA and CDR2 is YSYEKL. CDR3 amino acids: CASSQEGVRDQPQHF. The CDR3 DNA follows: TGCGCCAGCAGCCAAGAGGGAGTCAGAGACCAGCCCCAGCATTTT.

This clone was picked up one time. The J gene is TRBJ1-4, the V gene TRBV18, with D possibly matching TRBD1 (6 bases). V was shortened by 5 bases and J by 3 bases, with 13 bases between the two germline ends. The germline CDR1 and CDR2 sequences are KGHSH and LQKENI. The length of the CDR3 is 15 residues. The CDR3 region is CASSADRFPNEKLFF. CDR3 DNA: TGTGCCAGCTCAGCCGACAGGTTTCCTAATGAAAAACTGTTTTTT.

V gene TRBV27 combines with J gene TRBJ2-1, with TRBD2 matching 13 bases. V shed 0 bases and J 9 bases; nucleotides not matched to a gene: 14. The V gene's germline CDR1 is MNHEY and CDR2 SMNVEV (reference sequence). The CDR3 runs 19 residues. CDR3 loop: CASSLSPLAGGPGQSEQFF. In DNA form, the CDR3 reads TGTGCCAGCAGTTTATCCCCACTAGCGGGAGGGCCAGGACAATCTGAGCAGTTCTTC.

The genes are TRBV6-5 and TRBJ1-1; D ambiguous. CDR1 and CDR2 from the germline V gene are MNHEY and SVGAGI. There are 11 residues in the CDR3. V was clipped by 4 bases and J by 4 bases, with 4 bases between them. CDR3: CASSFGTEAFF. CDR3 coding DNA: TGTGCCAGCAGTTTTGGCACTGAAGCTTTCTTT.

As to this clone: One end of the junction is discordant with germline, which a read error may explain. The CDR3 nucleotides read TGTGCCAGCAGCGAAGGACCCCCGATGTACTACAATGAGCAGTTCTTC. Protein: CASSEGPPMYYNEQFF. The V call is TRBV2, the J call TRBJ2-1, with no clear D. The length of the CDR3 is 16 residues. From germline, CDR1 is SNHLY and CDR2 FYNNEI.